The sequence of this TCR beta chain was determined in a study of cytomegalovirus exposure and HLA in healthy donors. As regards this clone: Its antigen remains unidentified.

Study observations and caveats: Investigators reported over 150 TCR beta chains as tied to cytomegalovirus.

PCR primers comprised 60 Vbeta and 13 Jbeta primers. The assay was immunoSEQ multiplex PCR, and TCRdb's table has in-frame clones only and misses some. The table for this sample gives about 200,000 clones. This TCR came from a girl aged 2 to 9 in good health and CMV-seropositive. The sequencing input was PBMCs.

CDR3 DNA sequence: TGTGCCAGCAGTGAAACGCAGACCGGGGAGCTGTTTTTT. Translation: CASSETQTGELFF. The chain uses TRBV2 and TRBJ2-2; unclear D gene. This CDR3 is built from 13 residues. V was pared by 2 bases and J by 5 bases, with 6 bases between. The germline CDR1 and CDR2 sequences are SNHLY and FYNNEI.